In its sample, the clone carrying this T cell receptor beta chain was seen a few times. What it recognizes is unknown. Quantitative 5'-RACE with molecular barcodes generated TCR beta libraries. TCRdb itself ran the 5' RACE reads through MiXCR, one entry per CDR3 protein. Of 700,000 to 850,000 distinct CDR3 sequences listed, 12% are singletons. The CDR3 is 14 residues long. Germline values: CDR1 LGHNA, CDR2 YSLEER. V was trimmed by 0 bases and J by 6 bases, leaving 8 bases between them. The data are from a study of CD8 T cells in ankylosing spondylitis. General study findings and limits: Seemingly distinctive of ankylosing spondylitis blood was a TCR beta motif formed by eight highly homologous variants. Significantly higher representation of disease-linked clones was reported for matched ankylosing spondylitis synovial fluid. Disease-linked clones were found to be CD8+ and relatively rare in peripheral blood.

The sample comprised blood, either unsorted or a sorted T cell fraction (not recorded which). This sequence joins TRBV4-3 and TRBJ1-4; a possible D gene is TRBD1 (6 bases). The clonotype originates from a male donor with ankylosing spondylitis. DNA for the CDR3: TGCGCCAGCAGCCAAGAAGGGGGGGATGAAAAACTGTTTTTT. Translation gives CASSQEGGDEKLFF.